This TCR beta chain was identified during a study of graft-versus-host responses after intestinal transplantation. Across the whole study: Every transplant recipient was induced with anti-thymocyte globulin, then maintained on tacrolimus and steroids for around 3 years. Study-wide points: Declines in HvG clones occurring early post-transplant were associated with peak circulating GvH clone levels.

Remarks on this clone: What it recognizes is unknown.

TCRdb's copy holds only in-frame clones and misses some; the assay was immunoSEQ multiplex PCR. The sample has about 81,000 clones, 85% to 90% seen once. Germline V lookup: CDR1 SGHVS, CDR2 FNYEAQ. The ends were cut back, 1 base at V and 7 bases at J, with 13 bases in the middle. The CDR3 is 14 amino acids. The receptor's source is a human donor who received an intestinal transplant. The chain has TRBV7-6 and TRBJ1-1; D unresolved. The starting material was unstimulated CD4+ T cells sorted from spleen or lymph node cells, obtained before intestinal transplant. The DNA of the CDR3 is TGTGCCAGCAGCTTAGGGGAGCTCGGTGGTGAAGCTTTCTTT. It codes for CASSLGELGGEAFF.